Described below is a single TCR beta chain sequence and its context. Its target is not known. This sample is drawn from a study of T cells expressing NK-cell markers. Study outcomes and limitations: Uncertainty persisted over the HCMV specificity of expanded NKG2C+ T cell clones.

Reanalyzing the 5' RACE reads, TCRdb keeps one entry per CDR3 protein, without DNA. Recorded for this sample: roughly 160,000 distinct CDR3 sequences. The CDR3 covers 15 residues. Germline loops: CDR1 SGDLS, CDR2 YYNGEE. This receptor was obtained from a woman between 18 and 69 years old in good health. The genes are TRBV9 and TRBJ2-1; lacking DNA, the TRBD2 call made by TCRdb goes unchecked. Sequencing was done on a sample of blood T cells: a sorted CD56 or NKG2C T cell subset, CD4+ or CD8+ T cells, or bulk PBMC T cells (not recorded which). CDR3 residues: CASSVIAARINEQFF. The full variable domain, its missing parts supplied by reference TRBV9 and TRBJ2-1, is DSGVTQTPKHLITATGQRVTLRCSPRSGDLSVYWYQQSLDQGLQFLIQYYNGEERAKGNILERFSAQQFPDLHSELNLSSLELGDSALYFCASSVIAARINEQFFGPGTRLTVL.